These T cell receptor beta chains were read from a single sample in a study of CD8 T cells in Susac syndrome. MiXCR was run by TCRdb on the immunoSEQ multiplex PCR reads, yielding one entry per CDR3 protein. Of 200,000 to 250,000 distinct CDR3 sequences listed, about 94% are singletons. Sequencing was carried out using CD4+ T cells from PBMCs. Receptors were obtained from a human donor with Susac syndrome. The CDR3 runs from the conserved cysteine through the conserved F or W. A D gene is named only where the DNA matches it firmly. The size entry is marked missing in some rows and otherwise reads once, few, many or a size class.

TRBJ2-1	TRBV14	NA	NA	CASSQVVAAEQFF	TGTGCCAGCAGCCAAGTAGTGGCGGCTGAGCAGTTCTTC
TRBJ1-1	TRBV5-1	NA	NA	CASSSRLNTEAFF	TGCGCCAGCAGCTCAAGGCTTAACACTGAAGCTTTTTTT
TRBJ2-5	TRBV10-3	TRBD1	NA	CAISDRGIRQETQYF	TGTGCCATCAGTGACAGGGGGATAAGACAAGAGACCCAGTACTTC
TRBJ1-5	TRBV30	NA	NA	CAWAHGDRVNQPQHF	TGTGCCTGGGCCCATGGGGATAGGGTGAATCAGCCCCAGCATTTT
TRBJ2-2	TRBV18	TRBD1	NA	CASSPVTGTTGELFF	TGTGCCAGCTCACCAGTGACAGGGACCACCGGGGAGCTGTTTTTT
TRBJ1-2	TRBV19	TRBD1	NA	CASGGTGNYGYTF	TGTGCCAGTGGAGGGACAGGGAACTATGGCTACACCTTC
TRBJ2-7	TRBV19	NA	NA	CATKQGRDPSYEQYF	TGTGCCACCAAACAAGGACGGGACCCATCCTACGAGCAGTACTTC
TRBJ1-5	TRBV24-1	NA	once	CATSHSLGDQPQHF	TGTGCCACCAGCCACTCCCTCGGCGATCAGCCCCAGCATTTT
TRBJ1-2	TRBV28	TRBD1	NA	CASRKTTGQGDNYGYTF	TGTGCCAGCAGGAAAACCACCGGACAGGGTGACAACTATGGCTACACCTTC
TRBJ1-2	TRBV9	TRBD1	NA	CASSTGQASGYTF	TGTGCCAGCAGCACCGGACAGGCTTCTGGCTACACCTTC
TRBJ1-1	TRBV4-3	NA	NA	CASSQEARRITEAFF	TGCGCCAGCAGCCAAGAGGCCAGGCGGATCACTGAAGCTTTCTTT
TRBJ2-5	TRBV5-4	NA	NA	CASSLDGGFRETQYF	TGTGCCAGCAGCTTGGATGGAGGGTTTCGAGAGACCCAGTACTTC
TRBJ1-1	TRBV30	NA	NA	CAWSVNRLNTEAFF	TGTGCCTGGAGTGTAAACCGACTGAACACTGAAGCTTTCTTT
TRBJ2-7	TRBV6-5	NA	NA	CASSRTGKYEQYF	TGTGCCAGCAGTCGTACAGGGAAGTACGAGCAGTACTTC
TRBJ2-1	TRBV4-2	NA	once	CASSQAREHNEQFF	TGTGCCAGCAGCCAAGCACGAGAGCACAATGAGCAGTTCTTC
TRBJ1-1	TRBV5-6	NA	NA	CASSIGRNTEAFF	TGTGCCAGCAGCATCGGACGGAACACTGAAGCTTTCTTT
TRBJ1-6	TRBV6-1	NA	NA	CASKLGRDNSYNSPLHF	TGTGCCAGCAAACTCGGTCGGGACAACTCCTATAATTCACCCCTCCACTTT
TRBJ1-6	TRBV6-2/TRBV6-3	NA	NA	CASGRYGSPLHF	TGTGCCAGCGGTCGATACGGCTCACCCCTCCACTTT
TRBJ2-7	TRBV12-3/TRBV12-4	NA	NA	CASSLPGPTARAYEQYF	TGTGCCAGCAGCCTCCCAGGACCCACTGCACGAGCCTACGAGCAGTACTTC
TRBJ1-2	TRBV18	NA	few	CASSLRQTDGYTF	TGTGCCAGCTCACTACGACAGACGGATGGCTACACCTTC
TRBJ2-1	TRBV5-1	NA	NA	CASSPDRPGGNEQFF	TGCGCCAGCAGCCCGGACAGGCCTGGGGGGAATGAGCAGTTCTTC
TRBJ2-5	TRBV20-1	TRBD2	NA	CSVVLHQTSGAETQYF	TGCAGTGTGGTCCTCCATCAGACTAGCGGGGCAGAGACCCAGTACTTC
TRBJ1-2	TRBV6-1	TRBD1	once	CASSPGQAPGGDYGYTF	TGTGCCAGCAGTCCCGGACAGGCGCCGGGGGGGGACTATGGCTACACCTTC
TRBJ1-2	TRBV20-1	NA	NA	CSARGLRAYGYTF	TGCAGTGCTAGGGGACTCCGGGCCTATGGCTACACCTTC
TRBJ2-3	TRBV20-1	NA	NA	CSAPKTDTQYF	TGCAGTGCTCCTAAAACAGATACGCAGTATTTT
TRBJ2-1	TRBV30	TRBD1	NA	CAWSLWTGSYNEQFF	TGTGCCTGGAGTCTCTGGACAGGCTCCTACAATGAGCAGTTCTTC
TRBJ2-3	TRBV5-4	NA	NA	CASSPGSWDKGTDTQYF	TGTGCCAGCAGCCCGGGGAGTTGGGACAAGGGCACAGATACGCAGTATTTT
TRBJ2-7	TRBV6-5	NA	NA	CASSYSFPGRTSYEQYF	TGTGCCAGCAGTTACTCGTTTCCAGGGCGTACCTCCTACGAGCAGTACTTC
TRBJ1-1	TRBV7-9	NA	once	CASSFAGPHGRAFF	TGTGCCAGCAGCTTCGCGGGACCGCATGGGAGGGCTTTCTTT
TRBJ2-7	TRBV27	NA	once	CASSPGYRQYEQYF	TGTGCCAGCAGCCCAGGCTATCGACAGTACGAGCAGTACTTC
TRBJ1-1	TRBV20-1	NA	NA	CSAPRPGTDTEAFF	TGCAGTGCTCCCCGACCCGGGACTGATACTGAAGCTTTCTTT
TRBJ2-2	TRBV19	NA	NA	CATDRRDTPNTGELFF	TGTGCGACTGACCGTCGGGACACACCGAACACCGGGGAGCTGTTTTTT
TRBJ1-5	TRBV5-6	NA	NA	CASSFGQGDQPQHF	TGTGCCAGCAGCTTTGGGCAGGGCGATCAGCCCCAGCATTTT
TRBJ1-1	TRBV5-4	NA	NA	CATNQGSGTEAFF	TGTGCCACTAATCAGGGGTCCGGCACTGAAGCTTTCTTT
TRBJ2-3	TRBV9	TRBD2	NA	CASSVELAGTSTDTQYF	TGTGCCAGCAGCGTAGAACTAGCGGGGACTAGCACAGATACGCAGTATTTT
TRBJ1-1	TRBV7-9	NA	NA	CASSLAGGTTEAFF	TGTGCCAGCAGCTTAGCGGGCGGAACCACTGAAGCTTTCTTT
TRBJ2-5	TRBV2	NA	NA	CASSPPIQETQYF	TGTGCCAGCAGTCCGCCGATCCAAGAGACCCAGTACTTC